This T cell receptor (beta chain) originates from a study of shared clonotypes between healthy human individuals. Study conclusions and caveats: All-four-donor shared clonotypes had higher generation probabilities than non-shared clonotypes did.

The trim removed 3 bases at V and 2 bases at J, leaving 3 bases unmatched. The length of the CDR3 is 17 residues. CDR1 is KGHSH, CDR2 LQKENI, per germline. About this clone itself: The antigen remains unidentified.

TCRdb keeps only in-frame clones here, not all; method: immunoSEQ multiplex PCR. The table has about 610,000 clones, more than 95% seen once; the top ten hold 0.057%. Every one of the donors was a Caucasian adult that lived in Nashville, Tennessee. This TCR was sampled from a woman aged 25 to 45 in good health. V usage is TRBV18 and J usage is TRBJ2-2; 13 positions match TRBD2. Sequences were obtained from naive CD4+ T cells sorted from blood. Specified subset: CD45RA+ positively selected. The CDR3 is CASSPGLAGENTGELFF. In DNA form, the CDR3 reads TGTGCCAGCTCACCCGGACTAGCGGGAGAAAACACCGGGGAGCTGTTTTTT. The variable domain in full, completed from reference TRBV18 and TRBJ2-2, reads NAGVMQNPRHLVRRRGQEARLRCSPMKGHSHVYWYRQLPEEGLKFMVYLQKENIIDESGMPKERFSAEFPKEGPSILRIQQVVRGDSAAYFCASSPGLAGENTGELFFGEGSRLTVL.